The 4 T cell receptor beta chains listed next were all sequenced from one sample in a study of molecular identifiers for immune sequencing clone quantification. One entry per CDR3 protein, called by TCRdb with MiXCR from the PCR reads. The sample has hundreds of thousands of distinct CDR3 sequences; 25% are singletons. The sample was naive CD8+ T cells from blood, with Jurkat cell RNA spiked in. The subset here: FACS-sorted CD8+CD4-CCR7+CD45RA+ naive T cells. The receptor set was obtained from a human donor in good health. Some libraries in this study had Jurkat cell RNA spiked in.

This clonotype showed up many times. The chain employs TRBV25-1 and TRBJ1-1, with a possible D match to TRBD1 (5 bases). The CDR3 contains 15 residues. Trimming took off 3 bases at V and 4 bases at J, with 15 bases between the two ends. CDR1 is MGHDK and CDR2 is SYGVNS in the germline V gene. The CDR3 sequence is CASSDGRGGVTEAFF. The CDR3 nucleotides read TGTGCCAGCAGTGATGGTCGGGGAGGGGTCACTGAAGCTTTCTTT.

This clonotype was seen repeatedly, ten times or more. The chain combines TRBV27 with TRBJ1-1; TRBD1 might be the D (5 bases). Trimming took 4 bases from V and 5 from J, leaving 20 bases between them. Germline assignment: CDR1 MNHEY and CDR2 SMNVEV (reference sequence). This CDR3 is built from 16 residues. This chain's CDR3 is CASSSILGGGRTEAFF. The CDR3 nucleotides are TGTGCCAGCAGTTCAATTTTGGGGGGGGGACGGACTGAAGCTTTCTTT.

The chain is built from TRBV6-5 and TRBJ2-7; no clear D gene. CDR1 MNHEY and CDR2 SVGAGI come from the germline V gene. This CDR3 is 14 amino acids long. Trimming stripped 4 bases from V and 12 bases from J, with 22 bases between. DNA of the CDR3: TGTGCCAGCAGTTCCGACCGGTACCAAGAGACCCTGTACTTC. Its translation: CASSSDRYQETLYF.

This clonotype was observed at least ten times. This sequence joins TRBV13 and TRBJ2-3; D remains unclear. This CDR3 comprises 14 residues. Germline V CDR1 and CDR2: PRHDT, FYEKMQ (reference sequence). The germline V and J ends were trimmed by 5 bases and 2 bases, with 11 bases remaining between them. The CDR3, as DNA: TGTGCCAGCAGCCCCATGAGACCCACAGATACGCAGTATTTT. As protein: CASSPMRPTDTQYF.